The next 17 T cell receptor beta chains were all read from a single sample in a study of CD8+ T cells in alopecia areata. Reverse transcription of extracted RNA yielded cDNA, which provided the sequencing template. TCRdb keeps only in-frame clones here, not all; method: immunoSEQ multiplex PCR. The data hold some 210,000 clones, with approximately 65% observed a single time. Stated treatment: oral pan-JAK inhibitor, 5-10 mg twice daily. The input for sequencing was CD4+ T cells sorted from blood, taken between weeks 44 and 45, from a patient treated with tofacitinib. These receptors were collected from a human donor with alopecia areata.

The CDR3 coding sequence is TGTGCCAGTCGGGACACATATGGCTACACCTTC. Translating gives CASRDTYGYTF. V and J are TRBV6-1 and TRBJ1-2; perhaps TRBD1 as D (6 bases). CDR3 length equals 11 residues. The V gene's germline CDR1 is MNHNS and CDR2 SASEGT. Trimming stripped 9 bases from V and 5 bases from J, with 10 bases between.

Only a few counts were recorded for this clone. V usage is TRBV19 and J usage is TRBJ2-1; the D gene could be TRBD1 or TRBD2 (5 bases each). V shed 3 bases and J shed 3 bases, with 12 bases lying between them. The germline V gene encodes CDR1 LNHDA and CDR2 SQIVND (reference sequence). CDR3 size: 15 residues. CDR3 sequence reads: CASSIVRGVYNEQFF. CDR3 DNA sequence: TGTGCCAGTAGTATCGTTAGGGGAGTCTACAATGAGCAGTTCTTC.

The chain has TRBV5-8 and TRBJ2-3, with TRBD1 as a possible D gene (6 bases). V shed 1 base and J shed 0 bases, with 12 bases lying between them. CDR1 SGHTS and CDR2 YDEGEE come from the germline V gene. This CDR3 has 16 amino acids. CDR3 DNA: TGTGCCAGCAGCTTGTTTGGGGACACGAGCACAGATACGCAGTATTTT. Protein sequence: CASSLFGDTSTDTQYF. The full variable domain, rest sourced from reference TRBV5-8 and TRBJ2-3, is EAGVTQSPTHLIKTRGQQATLRCSPISGHTSVYWYQQALGLGLQFLLWYDEGEERNRGNFPPRFSGRQFPNYSSELNVNALELEDSALYLCASSLFGDTSTDTQYFGPGTRLTVL.

The gene calls are TRBV7-2 and TRBJ2-3; 7 nucleotides agree with TRBD2. This CDR3 comprises 15 residues. The germline V gene has CDR1 SGHTA and CDR2 FQGNSA. After removal of 6 bases from V and 1 base from J, the junction contained 7 bases not matched to a gene. CDR3 sequence (DNA): TGTGCCAGCAGAGAAGCGGGGTACCGCACAGATACGCAGTATTTT. This gives the protein CASREAGYRTDTQYF.

This rearrangement joins TRBV29-1 to TRBJ1-4; D uncertain. Trimming pared 6 bases from V and 8 bases from J, leaving 10 bases between. The length of the CDR3 is 11 residues. CDR1 and CDR2 from the germline V gene are SQVTM and ANQGSEA. CDR3 in amino acids: CSVRRDEKLFF. The CDR3 DNA follows: TGCAGCGTCCGCCGAGACGAAAAACTGTTTTTT.

This chain joins TRBV7-2 and TRBJ2-1; D is unresolved. Germline values: CDR1 SGHTA, CDR2 FQGNSA. The CDR3 spans 13 residues. The V end lost 0 bases, the J end lost 4 bases, and 4 bases lay between the germline ends. As DNA, the CDR3 is TGTGCCAGCAGCTTAGCGGATTACAATGAGCAGTTCTTC. Protein: CASSLADYNEQFF.

The chain employs TRBV4-3 and TRBJ2-5; 8 bases align to TRBD1. This CDR3 is built from 15 residues. With 0 bases clipped from V and 5 bases from J, the junction kept 5 bases outside the gene matches. Germline values: CDR1 LGHNA, CDR2 YSLEER. CDR3 sequence: CASSQDRTGQETQYF. In nucleotides, the CDR3 is TGCGCCAGCAGCCAAGATAGGACAGGGCAGGAGACCCAGTACTTC.

The J gene is TRBJ1-6, the V gene TRBV2; D call uncertain. This CDR3 region has 11 residues. From germline, CDR1 is SNHLY and CDR2 FYNNEI. V was cut by 7 bases and J by 14 bases, with 12 bases left in between. This CDR3 is CASTAGYALHF. DNA for the CDR3: TGTGCCAGCACCGCGGGATATGCCCTCCACTTT.

This chain links TRBV4-2 with TRBJ1-2, with a possible D match to TRBD1 (5 bases). CDR1 and CDR2 (germline): LGHNA, YNFKEQ. This CDR3 is 17 amino acids long. V lost 0 bases to trimming and J lost 0 bases, with 14 bases between them. In DNA, the CDR3 is TGTGCCAGCAGCCAAGATCCCTCCGGGGGTGCTAACTATGGCTACACCTTC. Translating gives CASSQDPSGGANYGYTF.

J is TRBJ2-1 and V is TRBV5-1; D remains ambiguous. The germline CDR1 and CDR2 sequences are SGHRS and YFSETQ. The CDR3 consists of 12 residues. With 1 base removed from V and 6 bases from J, the gap between germline ends came to 5 bases. The CDR3 here is CASSLTSNEQFF. The CDR3 region has the DNA TGCGCCAGCAGCTTGACTTCCAATGAGCAGTTCTTC.

CDR3 sequence reads: CASGGSGANVLTF. The CDR3 DNA is TGTGCCAGTGGCGGCTCTGGGGCCAACGTCCTGACTTTC. The J gene is TRBJ2-6, the V gene TRBV9; D unclear. This CDR3 spans 13 amino acids. Trimming cost V 8 bases and J 0 bases, with 6 bases left between them. Germline lookup yields CDR1 SGDLS and CDR2 YYNGEE.

About this clone itself: At the DNA level, this CDR3 is encoded by other sequences in the same sample as well. The CDR3 region is CATSRDRGTEAFF. In DNA, the CDR3 is TGTGCCACCAGCAGAGACCGAGGCACTGAAGCTTTCTTT. V usage is TRBV15 and J usage is TRBJ1-1; D gene unclear. This CDR3 spans 13 amino acids. V was trimmed by 0 bases and J by 4 bases, leaving 6 bases between them. The germline V gene encodes CDR1 LNHNV and CDR2 YYDKDF (reference sequence).

This chain uses TRBV10-3 with TRBJ2-3; D possibly uses TRBD1 or TRBD2 (6 bases each). CDR1 and CDR2 (germline): ENHRY, SYGVKD. CDR3 length equals 13 residues. The V and J ends lost 11 bases and 1 base respectively, with 13 bases between them. CDR3 protein: CAAKGGGTDTQYF. In DNA, the CDR3 is TGTGCCGCTAAGGGGGGCGGCACAGATACGCAGTATTTT.

The V and J genes are TRBV15 and TRBJ1-1; D not certain. Trimming removed 2 bases at V and 5 bases at J, with 18 bases between. Germline values: CDR1 LNHNV, CDR2 YYDKDF (reference sequence). The CDR3 has 16 residues. In DNA, the CDR3 is TGTGCCACCAGCAGATCCGGTTGGGGATCGGAGACTGAAGCTTTCTTT. Protein product: CATSRSGWGSETEAFF.

The V call is TRBV7-6, the J call TRBJ2-1, with a possible D match to TRBD1 (5 bases). This CDR3 is 13 amino acids long. V was clipped by 5 bases and J by 9 bases, with 14 bases between them. CDR1 and CDR2 from the germline V gene are SGHVS and FNYEAQ. Written as DNA, the CDR3 is TGTGCCAGCAGCACACTCAGGGATAGTGAGCAGTTCTTC. Protein sequence: CASSTLRDSEQFF.

The genes are TRBV14 and TRBJ1-2, with a weak D call TRBD1 (5 bases). CDR1 is SGHDN, CDR2 FVKESK, per germline. The ends were cut back, 0 bases at V and 7 bases at J, with 15 bases in the middle. This CDR3 contains 15 residues. CDR3 DNA sequence: TGTGCCAGCAGCCAAGAGCGGGGGATCGTCTCTGGCTACACCTTC. It translates to CASSQERGIVSGYTF.

The rearrangement joins TRBV29-1 to TRBJ2-5; D may match TRBD1 or TRBD2 (6 bases each). Trimming left V 6 bases short and J 4 bases short, with 15 bases between. This CDR3 is built from 13 residues. Germline V gives CDR1 SQVTM, CDR2 ANQGSEA. The CDR3 coding sequence is TGCAGCGTGGGGCCGGGGGCCGTAGAGACCCAGTACTTC. Translating gives CSVGPGAVETQYF.